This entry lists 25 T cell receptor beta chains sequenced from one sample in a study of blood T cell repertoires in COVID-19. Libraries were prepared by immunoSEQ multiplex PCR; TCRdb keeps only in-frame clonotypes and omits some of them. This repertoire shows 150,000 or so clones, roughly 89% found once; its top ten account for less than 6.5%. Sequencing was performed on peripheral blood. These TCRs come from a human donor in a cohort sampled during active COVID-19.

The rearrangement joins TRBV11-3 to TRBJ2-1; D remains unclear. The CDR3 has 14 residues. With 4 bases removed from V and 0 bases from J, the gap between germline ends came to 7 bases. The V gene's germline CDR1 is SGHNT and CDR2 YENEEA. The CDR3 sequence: CASSSISSYNEQFF. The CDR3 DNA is TGTGCCAGCAGCTCCATCAGCTCCTACAATGAGCAGTTCTTC.

The CDR3 sequence is CASSRPTGFHEQYF. The DNA for the CDR3 is TGTGCCAGCAGCAGACCGACAGGGTTCCACGAGCAGTACTTC. This chain uses TRBV5-6 with TRBJ2-7; 7 bases match TRBD1. Germline V gene sequence: CDR1 SGHDT, CDR2 YYEEEE. The CDR3 runs to 14 residues. V shed 4 bases, J shed 5 bases, and the junction held 9 bases outside the gene matches.

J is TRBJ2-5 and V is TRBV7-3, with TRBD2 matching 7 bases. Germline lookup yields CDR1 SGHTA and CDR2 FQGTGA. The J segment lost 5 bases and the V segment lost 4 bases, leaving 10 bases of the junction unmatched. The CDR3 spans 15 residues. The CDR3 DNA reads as TGTGCCAGCAGCTCCCGGACTAGTCCTGGGGAGACCCAGTACTTC. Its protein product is CASSSRTSPGETQYF.

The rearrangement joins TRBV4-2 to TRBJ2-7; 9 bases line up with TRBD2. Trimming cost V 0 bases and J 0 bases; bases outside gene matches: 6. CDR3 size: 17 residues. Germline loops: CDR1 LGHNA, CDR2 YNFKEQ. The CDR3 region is CASSQEGLAGVSYEQYF. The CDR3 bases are TGTGCCAGCAGCCAAGAAGGTTTAGCGGGAGTCTCCTACGAGCAGTACTTC.

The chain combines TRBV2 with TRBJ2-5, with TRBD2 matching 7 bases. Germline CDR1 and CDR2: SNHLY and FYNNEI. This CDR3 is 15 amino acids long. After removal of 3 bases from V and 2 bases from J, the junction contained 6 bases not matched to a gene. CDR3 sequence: CASSDGLAVQETQYF. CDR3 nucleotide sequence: TGTGCCAGCAGTGATGGTCTAGCGGTTCAAGAGACCCAGTACTTC. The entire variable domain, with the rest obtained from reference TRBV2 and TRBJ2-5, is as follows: EPEVTQTPSHQVTQMGQEVILRCVPISNHLYFYWYRQILGQKVEFLVSFYNNEISEKSEIFDDQFSVERPDGSNFTLKIRSTKLEDSAMYFCASSDGLAVQETQYFGPGTRLLVL.

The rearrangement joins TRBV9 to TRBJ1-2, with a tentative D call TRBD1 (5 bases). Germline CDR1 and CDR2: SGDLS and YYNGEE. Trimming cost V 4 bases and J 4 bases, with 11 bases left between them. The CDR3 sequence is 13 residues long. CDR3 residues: CASSPGQTYGYTF. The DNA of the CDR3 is TGTGCCAGCAGCCCCGGACAAACCTATGGCTACACCTTC.

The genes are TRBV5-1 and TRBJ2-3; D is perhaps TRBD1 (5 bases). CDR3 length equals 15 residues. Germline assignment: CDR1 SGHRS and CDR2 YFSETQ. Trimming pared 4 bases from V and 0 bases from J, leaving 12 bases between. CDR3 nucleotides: TGCGCCAGCAGCGATTTCCAGGGCAGCACAGATACGCAGTATTTT. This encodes CASSDFQGSTDTQYF.

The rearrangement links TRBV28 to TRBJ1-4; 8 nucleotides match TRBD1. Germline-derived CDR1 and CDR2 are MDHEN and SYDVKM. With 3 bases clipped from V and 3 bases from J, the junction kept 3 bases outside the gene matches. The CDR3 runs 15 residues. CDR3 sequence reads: CASSLRQGPNEKLFF. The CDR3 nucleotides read TGTGCCAGCAGTTTGCGACAGGGGCCTAATGAAAAACTGTTTTTT.

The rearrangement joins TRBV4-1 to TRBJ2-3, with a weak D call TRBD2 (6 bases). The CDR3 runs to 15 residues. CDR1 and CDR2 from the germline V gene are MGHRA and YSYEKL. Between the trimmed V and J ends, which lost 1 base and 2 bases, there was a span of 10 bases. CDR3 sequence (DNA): TGCGCCAGCAGCCAAGGCGGGATCTCCACAGATACGCAGTATTTT. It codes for CASSQGGISTDTQYF.

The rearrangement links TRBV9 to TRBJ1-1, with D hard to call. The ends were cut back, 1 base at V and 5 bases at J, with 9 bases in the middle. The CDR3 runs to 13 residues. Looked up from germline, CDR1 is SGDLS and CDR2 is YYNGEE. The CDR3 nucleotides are TGTGCCAGCAGCGTATGGGGAGGGACTGAAGCTTTCTTT. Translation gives CASSVWGGTEAFF.

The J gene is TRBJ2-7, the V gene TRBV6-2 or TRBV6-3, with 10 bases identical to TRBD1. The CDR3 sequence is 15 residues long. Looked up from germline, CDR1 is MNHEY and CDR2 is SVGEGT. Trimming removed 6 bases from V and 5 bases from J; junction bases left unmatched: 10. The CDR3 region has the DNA TGTGCCAGCAGCCTCCTGGGGACAGGGGCTCACGAGCAGTACTTC. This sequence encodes CASSLLGTGAHEQYF.

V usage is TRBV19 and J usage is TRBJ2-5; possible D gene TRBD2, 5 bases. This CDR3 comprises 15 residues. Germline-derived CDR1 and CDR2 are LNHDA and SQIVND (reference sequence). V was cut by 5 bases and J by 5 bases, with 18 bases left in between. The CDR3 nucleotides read TGTGCCAGTAGTCCCTCTAAGGAGACGGGGGAGACCCAGTACTTC. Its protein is CASSPSKETGETQYF.

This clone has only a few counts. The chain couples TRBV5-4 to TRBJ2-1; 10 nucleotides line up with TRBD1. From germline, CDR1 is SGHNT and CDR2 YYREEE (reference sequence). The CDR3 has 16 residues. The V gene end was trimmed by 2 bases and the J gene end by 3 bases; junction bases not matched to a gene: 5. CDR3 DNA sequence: TGTGCCAGCAGCTTTCGGACAGGGGGTTACTACAATGAGCAGTTCTTC. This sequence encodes CASSFRTGGYYNEQFF.

CDR3 residues: CAWVGYLAGAETDTQYF. The CDR3 DNA sequence: TGTGCCTGGGTGGGATATTTAGCGGGAGCTGAGACAGATACGCAGTATTTT. This chain uses TRBV30 with TRBJ2-3, with 9 bases matching TRBD2. The trim removed 5 bases at V and 3 bases at J, leaving 15 bases unmatched. Germline-derived CDR1 and CDR2 are GTSNPN and SVGIG (reference sequence). The CDR3 sequence is 17 residues long.

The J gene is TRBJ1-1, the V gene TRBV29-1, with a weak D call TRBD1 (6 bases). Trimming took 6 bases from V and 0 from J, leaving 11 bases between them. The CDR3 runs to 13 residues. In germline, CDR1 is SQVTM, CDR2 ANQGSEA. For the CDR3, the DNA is TGCAGCGTGCCTGACAGGTTGAACACTGAAGCTTTCTTT. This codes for CSVPDRLNTEAFF.

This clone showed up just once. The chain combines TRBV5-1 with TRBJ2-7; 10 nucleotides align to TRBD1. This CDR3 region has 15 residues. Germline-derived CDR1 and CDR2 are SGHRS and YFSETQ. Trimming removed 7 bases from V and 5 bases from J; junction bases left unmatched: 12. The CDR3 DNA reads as TGCGCCAGCGGGACGGGACAGGGGATCTACGACGAGCAGTACTTC. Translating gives CASGTGQGIYDEQYF. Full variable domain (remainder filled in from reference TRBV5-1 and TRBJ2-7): KAGVTQTPRYLIKTRGQQVTLSCSPISGHRSVSWYQQTPGQGLQFLFEYFSETQRNKGNFPGRFSGRQFSNSRSEMNVSTLELGDSALYLCASGTGQGIYDEQYFGPGTRLTVT.

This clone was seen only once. For the CDR3, the DNA is TGTGCCAGCACCCGACTAGCGGGGAGTTCCTACGAGCAGTACTTC. The encoded protein is CASTRLAGSSYEQYF. The chain carries TRBV28 and TRBJ2-7, with TRBD2 identical over 11 bases. V shed 7 bases and J 1 base; nucleotides not matched to a gene: 6. CDR3 length: 15 amino acids. Looked up from germline, CDR1 is MDHEN and CDR2 is SYDVKM.

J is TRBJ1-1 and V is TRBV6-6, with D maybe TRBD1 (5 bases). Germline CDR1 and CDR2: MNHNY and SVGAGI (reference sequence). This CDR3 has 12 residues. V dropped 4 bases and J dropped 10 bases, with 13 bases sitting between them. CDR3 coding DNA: TGTGCCAGCAGTTTCAGGGACTTAGGAGCTTTCTTT. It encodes CASSFRDLGAFF.

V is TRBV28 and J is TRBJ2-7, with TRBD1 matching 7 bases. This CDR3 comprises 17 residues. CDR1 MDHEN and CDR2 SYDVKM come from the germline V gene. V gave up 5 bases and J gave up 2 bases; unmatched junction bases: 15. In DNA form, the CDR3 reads TGTGCCAGCAGTCTTCTGTCCATGGGACAGAAGACCTACGAGCAGTACTTC. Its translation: CASSLLSMGQKTYEQYF. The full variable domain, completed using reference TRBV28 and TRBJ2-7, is DVKVTQSSRYLVKRTGEKVFLECVQDMDHENMFWYRQDPGLGLRLIYFSYDVKMKEKGDIPEGYSVSREKKERFSLILESASTNQTSMYLCASSLLSMGQKTYEQYFGPGTRLTVT.

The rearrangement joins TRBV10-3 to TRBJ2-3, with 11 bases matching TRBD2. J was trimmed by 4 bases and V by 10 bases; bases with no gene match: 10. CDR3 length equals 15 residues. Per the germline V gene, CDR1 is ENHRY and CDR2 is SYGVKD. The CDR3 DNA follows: TGTGCCACAGAAGGCACTAGCGGGAGCTCAGATACGCAGTATTTT. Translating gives CATEGTSGSSDTQYF.

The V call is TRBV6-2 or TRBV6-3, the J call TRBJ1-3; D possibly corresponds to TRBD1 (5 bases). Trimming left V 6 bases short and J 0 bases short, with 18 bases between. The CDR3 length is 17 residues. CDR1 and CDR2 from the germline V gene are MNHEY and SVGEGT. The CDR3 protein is CASSEARAGHSGNTIYF. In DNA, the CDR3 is TGTGCCAGCAGCGAAGCCCGGGCAGGACACTCTGGAAACACCATATATTTT.

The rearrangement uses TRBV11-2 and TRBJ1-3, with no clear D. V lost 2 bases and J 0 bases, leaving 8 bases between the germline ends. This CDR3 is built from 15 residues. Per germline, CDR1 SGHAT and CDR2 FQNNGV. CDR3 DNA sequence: TGTGCCAGCAGCTTACCAACTATCTCTGGAAACACCATATATTTT. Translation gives CASSLPTISGNTIYF.

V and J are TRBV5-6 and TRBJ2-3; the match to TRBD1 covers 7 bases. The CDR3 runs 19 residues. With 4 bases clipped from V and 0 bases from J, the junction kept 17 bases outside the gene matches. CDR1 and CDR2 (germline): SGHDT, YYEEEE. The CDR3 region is CASSAPGQRPLFSTDTQYF. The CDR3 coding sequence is TGTGCCAGCAGCGCACCGGGACAGCGTCCCCTCTTTAGCACAGATACGCAGTATTTT.

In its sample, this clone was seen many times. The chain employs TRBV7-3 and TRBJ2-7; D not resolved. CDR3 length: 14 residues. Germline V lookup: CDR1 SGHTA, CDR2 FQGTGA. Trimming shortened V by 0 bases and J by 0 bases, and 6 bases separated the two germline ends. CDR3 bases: TGTGCCAGCAGCTTAACGGCTTCCTCCTACGAGCAGTACTTC. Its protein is CASSLTASSYEQYF.

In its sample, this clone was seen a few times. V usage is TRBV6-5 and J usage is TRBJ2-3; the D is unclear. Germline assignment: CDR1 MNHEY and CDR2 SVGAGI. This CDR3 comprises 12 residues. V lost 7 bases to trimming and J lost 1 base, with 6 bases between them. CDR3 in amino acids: CASKTGTDTQYF. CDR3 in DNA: TGTGCCAGCAAAACAGGCACAGATACGCAGTATTTT.